This is a list of T cell receptor beta chains from one sample in a study of early T cells in non-severe SARS-CoV-2 infection. TCRdb independently ran MiXCR on the 5' RACE reads; one entry per CDR3 protein. The sample holds 75,000 or so distinct CDR3 sequences, 12% seen once. The source material was whole blood. These receptors all stem from an adult who was a healthcare worker with PCR-confirmed SARS-CoV-2 infection or an uninfected control (not recorded which). Each CDR3 is given without its conserved first and last residue.

v_gene: TRBV25-1
CDR3aa: ASSDRLAGNTIY

v_gene: TRBV28
CDR3aa: ASSGVLQETQY

v_gene: TRBV12-3/TRBV12-4
CDR3aa: ASSFVRGGELF

v_gene: TRBV29-1
CDR3aa: SVGQGNEQY

v_gene: TRBV4-1
CDR3aa: ASSFGSSSYNEQF

v_gene: TRBV20-1
CDR3aa: SARDKNTEAF

v_gene: TRBV24-1
CDR3aa: ATSDEAADTQY

v_gene: TRBV6-5
CDR3aa: ASSYQKPPSYNEQF

v_gene: TRBV3-1
CDR3aa: ASSQDQGSVSPGELF

v_gene: TRBV29-1
CDR3aa: SVVGTSGKRSIQY

v_gene: TRBV6-1
CDR3aa: ASSEVLVETQY

v_gene: TRBV2
CDR3aa: ASSDSLYNEQF

v_gene: TRBV12-3/TRBV12-4
CDR3aa: ASSYRGLNTEAF

v_gene: TRBV10-3
CDR3aa: AISERGAVGGDTQY

v_gene: TRBV5-1
CDR3aa: ASSLAGVTDTQY

v_gene: TRBV4-1
CDR3aa: ASSPTGTDNQPQH

v_gene: TRBV7-2
CDR3aa: ASSPPGPPGEKLF

v_gene: TRBV5-4
CDR3aa: ASSLPVRPREQY

v_gene: TRBV5-6
CDR3aa: ASSFRDRKYYEQY

v_gene: TRBV11-2
CDR3aa: ASSLEWGQMNTEAF

v_gene: TRBV12-3/TRBV12-4
CDR3aa: ASSLGRAGNTIY

v_gene: TRBV3-1
CDR3aa: ASKTHSGANVLT

v_gene: TRBV21-1
CDR3aa: ASSKEIDSYEQY

v_gene: TRBV6-2/TRBV6-3
CDR3aa: ASRDPGDEQY

v_gene: TRBV7-8
CDR3aa: ASSGSRDRAVSEQY

v_gene: TRBV5-1
CDR3aa: ASSPDRGLNTEAF

v_gene: TRBV7-9
CDR3aa: ASSHGLAGSNEQF

v_gene: TRBV7-3
CDR3aa: ASSSKTYNEQF

v_gene: TRBV2
CDR3aa: ASSLSPGPGQNIQY

v_gene: TRBV20-1
CDR3aa: SARSRTAPYEQY

v_gene: TRBV11-3
CDR3aa: ASRLGAAKNTEAF

v_gene: TRBV11-3
CDR3aa: ASSSSGGVNYGYT

v_gene: TRBV2
CDR3aa: ASSPQGATNEKLF

v_gene: TRBV5-5
CDR3aa: ASSLAGGRNTEAF

v_gene: TRBV11-2
CDR3aa: ASGQGMNTEAF

v_gene: TRBV28
CDR3aa: ASSSLNLAKNIQY

v_gene: TRBV7-2
CDR3aa: ASSPGTGFETDTQY

v_gene: TRBV27
CDR3aa: ASSLGTPKSSYNSPLH

v_gene: TRBV29-1
CDR3aa: SVHGAEETQY

v_gene: TRBV2
CDR3aa: ASSETQMNEQF

v_gene: TRBV6-5
CDR3aa: ASRKDGSATEAF

v_gene: TRBV29-1
CDR3aa: SVLLGSGNTIY

v_gene: TRBV6-2/TRBV6-3
CDR3aa: ARPRNRASVSNEQY

v_gene: TRBV7-9
CDR3aa: ASSSEGGFKRDEQF

v_gene: TRBV4-1
CDR3aa: ASSQGRGGVRYNEQF

v_gene: TRBV29-1
CDR3aa: SVRGTLQETQY

v_gene: TRBV6-6
CDR3aa: ASSYGGEGSSPLH

v_gene: TRBV18
CDR3aa: ASSPKTGDSPLH

v_gene: TRBV3-1
CDR3aa: ASSPSDRHEQF

v_gene: TRBV11-2
CDR3aa: ASSLGWENTEAF

v_gene: TRBV7-9
CDR3aa: ASSHRQGPWQETQY

v_gene: TRBV29-1
CDR3aa: SVGQGDYGYT